This TCR beta chain was found in a study of blood T cell repertoires in COVID-19. Study-wide background: T cells, B-cell-depleted T cells, or PBMCs provided the cDNA or gDNA that served as material.

The CDR3 sequence is 13 residues long. CDR1 and CDR2 from the germline V gene are SGDLS and YYNGEE. V was trimmed by 2 bases and J by 2 bases, leaving 7 bases between them. Original methodology: By means of reference gene primer amplification, nucleated cell counts were estimated. Assay: immunoSEQ multiplex PCR; the TCRdb copy retains only in-frame clones and omits some. Clone size and V and J calls were adopted from that table, with D and trimming inferred from the DNA. Of about 39,000 clones listed, about 75% are singletons. The clonotype originates from a man between 65 and 85 years old with active or convalescent COVID-19. V usage is TRBV9 and J usage is TRBJ1-1, with D tentatively TRBD1 (5 bases). Sequenced material: peripheral blood. The CDR3 DNA reads as TGTGCCAGCAGCGTCAGGGTAAACACTGAAGCTTTCTTT. Residues: CASSVRVNTEAFF.